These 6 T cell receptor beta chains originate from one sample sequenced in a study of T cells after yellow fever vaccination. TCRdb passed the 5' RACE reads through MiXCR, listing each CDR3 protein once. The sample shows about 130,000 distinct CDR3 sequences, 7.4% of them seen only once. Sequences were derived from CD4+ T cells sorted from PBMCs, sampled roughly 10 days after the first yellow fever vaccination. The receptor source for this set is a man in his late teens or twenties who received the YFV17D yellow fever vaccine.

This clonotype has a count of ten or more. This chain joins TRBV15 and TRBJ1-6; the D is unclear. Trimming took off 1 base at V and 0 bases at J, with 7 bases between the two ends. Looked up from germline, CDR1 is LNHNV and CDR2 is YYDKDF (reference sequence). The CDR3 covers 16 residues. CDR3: CATSRGGSSYNSPLHF. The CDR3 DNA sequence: TGTGCCACCAGCAGAGGTGGGAGCTCCTATAATTCACCCCTCCACTTT.

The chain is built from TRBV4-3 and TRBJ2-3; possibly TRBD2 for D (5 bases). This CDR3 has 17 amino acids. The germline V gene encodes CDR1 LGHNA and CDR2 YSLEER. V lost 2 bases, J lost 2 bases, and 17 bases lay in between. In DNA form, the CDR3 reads TGCGCCAGCAGCCAAAGCTCGGGGTGGCCTAACACAGATACGCAGTATTTT. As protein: CASSQSSGWPNTDTQYF.

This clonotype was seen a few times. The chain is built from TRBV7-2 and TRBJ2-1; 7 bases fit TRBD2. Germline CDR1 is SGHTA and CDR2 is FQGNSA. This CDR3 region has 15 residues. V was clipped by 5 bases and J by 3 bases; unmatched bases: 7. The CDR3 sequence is CASSTSGAVYNEQFF. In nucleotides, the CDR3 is TGTGCCAGCAGCACGAGCGGGGCGGTCTACAATGAGCAGTTCTTC.

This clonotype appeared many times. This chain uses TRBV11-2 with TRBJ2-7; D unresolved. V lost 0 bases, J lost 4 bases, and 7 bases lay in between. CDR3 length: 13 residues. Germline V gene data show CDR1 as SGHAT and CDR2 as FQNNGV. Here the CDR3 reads CASSLERVYEQYF. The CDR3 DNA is TGTGCCAGCAGCTTAGAACGGGTGTACGAGCAGTACTTC.

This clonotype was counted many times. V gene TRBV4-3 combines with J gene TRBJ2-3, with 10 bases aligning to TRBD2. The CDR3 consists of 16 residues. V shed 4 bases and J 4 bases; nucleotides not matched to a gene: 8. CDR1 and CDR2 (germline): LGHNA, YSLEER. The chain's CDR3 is CASSRQSGGESDTQYF. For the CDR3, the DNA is TGCGCCAGCAGCCGCCAGAGCGGGGGGGAGTCAGATACGCAGTATTTT.

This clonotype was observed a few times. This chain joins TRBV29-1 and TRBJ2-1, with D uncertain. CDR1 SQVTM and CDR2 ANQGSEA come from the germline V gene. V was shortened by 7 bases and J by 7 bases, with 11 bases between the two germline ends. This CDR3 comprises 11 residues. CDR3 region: CSGKTSNEQFF. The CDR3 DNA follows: TGCAGCGGGAAGACTTCTAATGAGCAGTTCTTC.